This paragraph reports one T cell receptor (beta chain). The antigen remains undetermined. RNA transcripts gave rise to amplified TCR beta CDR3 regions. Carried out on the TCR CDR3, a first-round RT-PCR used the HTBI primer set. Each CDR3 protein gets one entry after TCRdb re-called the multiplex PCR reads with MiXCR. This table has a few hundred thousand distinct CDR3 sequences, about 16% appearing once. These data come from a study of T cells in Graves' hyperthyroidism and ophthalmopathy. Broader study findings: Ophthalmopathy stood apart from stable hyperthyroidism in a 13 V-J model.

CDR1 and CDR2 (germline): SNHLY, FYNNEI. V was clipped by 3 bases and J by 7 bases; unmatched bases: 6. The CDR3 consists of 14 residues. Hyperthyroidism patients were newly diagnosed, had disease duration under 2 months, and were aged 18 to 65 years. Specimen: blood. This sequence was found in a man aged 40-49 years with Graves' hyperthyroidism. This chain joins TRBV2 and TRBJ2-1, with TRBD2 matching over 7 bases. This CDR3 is CASSELLADNEQFF. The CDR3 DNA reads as TGTGCCAGCAGTGAGTTGCTAGCGGATAATGAGCAGTTCTTC.